In this sample, the clone carrying this TCR beta chain turned up a few times. No antigen is known for it. This entry comes from a study of regulatory T cells in long-lasting Graves disease. Study conclusions and caveats: Persistent disease was associated with favored TRBV28 usage and with favored use of TRBJ1-2 and TRBJ2-5.

Time point defined: newly diagnosed GD, antithyroid drugs for less than 3 months. Researchers made the TCR library from RNA that was extracted from PBMCs. Peripheral blood, approximately 9 milliliters per patient, was collected in EDTA tubes. The CDR3 length is 14 residues. Germline V gives CDR1 SGHRS, CDR2 YFSETQ. V lost 0 bases and J 6 bases, leaving 10 bases between the germline ends. Arm-PCR of CDR3 regions and iRepertoire HTBI primers were used to build TCR beta libraries. Authors' analysis steps: The samples included 60 to 75 TRBV and approximately 15 TRBJ segments. TCRdb fed the multiplex PCR reads into MiXCR, producing one record per CDR3 protein. The V and J calls, along with clone size, are taken from TCRdb and not from the paper's own processing. The sample consists of roughly 560,000 distinct CDR3 sequences, about 16% of them appearing once. The same sample was also used in a study of T cells in Graves' hyperthyroidism and ophthalmopathy. That paper notes: The TCR CDR3 was amplified in a first-round RT-PCR using the HTBI primer set.

This chain links TRBV5-1 with TRBJ2-1; D remains unclear. The receptor was isolated from a woman aged 40-65 years with Graves disease. The sequencing here drew on peripheral blood mononuclear cells (PBMCs), taken at new diagnosis, from a patient treated with antithyroid drugs. Here the CDR3 reads CASSLAYTSNEQFF. CDR3 DNA: TGCGCCAGCAGCTTGGCCTATACGAGCAATGAGCAGTTCTTC.